A selection of T cell receptor beta chains follows, all from one sample in a study of control samples from healthy donors and cancer patients. Using immunoSEQ multiplex PCR, the repertoire was profiled, and TCRdb retains in-frame clones only, with some absent. The table lists about 78,000 clones, roughly 91% of them singletons, with 7.5% to 9% in the top ten. The sample taken for sequencing was blood. Source of these receptors: a woman aged 55-70 years in good health. Both conserved end residues are trimmed from each CDR3. The D gene is left open where the match is weak.

j_call,d_call,v_call,cdr3_aa
TRBJ2-1,TRBD1,TRBV4-2,ASSTRRQGAINEQF
TRBJ1-1,NA,TRBV3-1/TRBV3-2,ASSHRDINTEAF
TRBJ1-5,NA,TRBV29-1,SVGAGVGNQPQH
TRBJ1-1,TRBD1,TRBV5-4,ASSLGTGPAF
TRBJ1-6,NA,TRBV5-1,ASSLTQYSPLH
TRBJ1-4,TRBD1,TRBV19,ASSGQGATNEKLF
TRBJ2-1,NA,TRBV14,ASSQRAETYNEQF
TRBJ2-3,TRBD2,TRBV11-2,ASSQSAGGATDTQY
TRBJ2-7,NA,TRBV5-1,ASSFAPDESGEQY
TRBJ2-7,TRBD2,TRBV29-1,SVAGLAGGYEQY
TRBJ2-1,NA,TRBV6-5,ASSPLGGSYNEQF
TRBJ2-5,NA,TRBV7-2,ASSLDRETQY
TRBJ1-6,TRBD1,TRBV28,ASSLRQGTNSPLH
TRBJ1-1,NA,TRBV30,ARIFGAEAF
TRBJ2-7,TRBD1,TRBV11-2,ASSLGLAQGATEQY
TRBJ2-5,TRBD1,TRBV5-5,ASSFMPRTGSQETQY
TRBJ2-7,NA,TRBV2,ASSDSSVGHEQY
TRBJ2-7,NA,TRBV11-3,ASSLYLSTEPYEQY
TRBJ2-5,NA,TRBV12-3/TRBV12-4,ASSLRETQY
TRBJ1-3,TRBD1,TRBV19,ASSTLNRGTGNTIY
TRBJ1-1,TRBD1,TRBV19,ASSATGGFTEAF
TRBJ2-3,TRBD2,TRBV9,ASSPKGLAGADTQY
TRBJ1-1,NA,TRBV2,ASSDRIPTEAF
TRBJ2-3,TRBD2,TRBV6-4,ASSAGRAGGGDTQY
TRBJ1-5,NA,TRBV9,ASSVEGNSNQPQH
TRBJ2-1,NA,TRBV7-8,ASSPGGGQEQF
TRBJ2-7,TRBD1,TRBV7-9,ASSLTGETWEQY
TRBJ1-1,TRBD1,TRBV29-1,SVVGWTGGTEAF
TRBJ1-2,TRBD1,TRBV11-2,ASSPLSHRGREYGYT
TRBJ2-7,NA,TRBV5-6,ASSLERNLGPTYEQY
TRBJ2-3,NA,TRBV15,ATSSHRGPDTQY
TRBJ2-1,TRBD2,TRBV7-6,ASSLVGLGGKTSGRADEQF
TRBJ2-7,NA,TRBV20-1,SASNQNEQY
TRBJ2-1,TRBD2,TRBV12-5,ASGLPRGGGTYNEQF
TRBJ2-2,NA,TRBV5-4,ASSLAVYGELF